The 29 T cell receptor beta chains presented below share a single source sample, sequenced in a study of cytomegalovirus exposure and HLA in healthy donors. Use of 60 Vbeta and 13 Jbeta primers characterized the PCR. Profiling relied on immunoSEQ multiplex PCR, and the TCRdb table lists in-frame clones only, not all of them. The profile covers about 130,000 clones, with roughly 84% appearing a single time and less than 3% taken by the ten largest. Sequencing input: PBMCs. These receptors all stem from a man in his fifties in good health and CMV-seronegative.

V is TRBV6-1 and J is TRBJ2-5; TRBD2 agrees at 9 bases. The CDR3 spans 17 residues. Looked up from germline, CDR1 is MNHNS and CDR2 is SASEGT. V shed 1 base and J 2 bases; nucleotides not matched to a gene: 8. DNA for the CDR3: TGTGCCAGCAGTGAAGGAATGGCGGGGGGGAAACAAGAGACCCAGTACTTC. Amino acid sequence: CASSEGMAGGKQETQYF.

The chain links TRBV30 to TRBJ2-6, with a tentative D call TRBD2 (7 bases). V shed 0 bases and J shed 0 bases, with 18 bases lying between them. CDR3 size: 19 residues. In germline, CDR1 is GTSNPN, CDR2 SVGIG (reference sequence). CDR3 in amino acids: CAWSVRGGPRPSGANVLTF. As DNA, the CDR3 is TGTGCCTGGAGTGTAAGGGGGGGCCCACGACCCTCTGGGGCCAACGTCCTGACTTTC.

The chain combines TRBV30 with TRBJ1-5; D perhaps matches TRBD1 (5 bases). The germline V and J ends were trimmed by 2 bases and 3 bases, with 8 bases remaining between them. The CDR3 spans 13 residues. Germline CDR1 and CDR2: GTSNPN and SVGIG (reference sequence). CDR3 coding DNA: TGTGCCTGGAGTCGACAGTTCAATCAGCCCCAGCATTTT. As protein: CAWSRQFNQPQHF. Combining the CDR3 with reference TRBV30 and TRBJ1-5 gives the whole variable domain SQTIHQWPATLVQPVGSPLSLECTVEGTSNPNLYWYRQAAGRGLQLLFYSVGIGQISSEVPQNLSASRPQDRQFILSSKKLLLSDSGFYLCAWSRQFNQPQHFGDGTRLSIL.

Details on this clone: The sample carries other DNA sequences with the same CDR3. The chain combines TRBV27 with TRBJ1-2, with 7 nucleotides matching TRBD1. Germline V gives CDR1 MNHEY, CDR2 SMNVEV (reference sequence). Losses at the gene ends were 4 bases for V and 5 bases for J; bases not matched to a gene: 1. This CDR3 is 12 amino acids long. CDR3 residues: CASSSGGYGYTF. CDR3 in DNA: TGTGCCAGCAGTTCAGGGGGGTATGGCTACACCTTC.

This clone occurred a few times. The J gene is TRBJ2-1, the V gene TRBV10-3; 7 nucleotides agree with TRBD1. CDR1 ENHRY and CDR2 SYGVKD come from the germline V gene. The trim removed 4 bases at V and 6 bases at J, leaving 9 bases unmatched. This CDR3 is built from 15 residues. For the CDR3, the DNA is TGTGCCATCAGTGTTGTAGGGGGCACGGGCAATGAGCAGTTCTTC. Protein: CAISVVGGTGNEQFF.

Points on this clone: The junction does not match germline at one end; this may be a read error. This rearrangement joins TRBV5-4 to TRBJ2-5; 10 bases agree with TRBD2. Germline V gives CDR1 SGHNT, CDR2 YYREEE (reference sequence). CDR3 length equals 16 residues. DNA for the CDR3: TGTGCCAGCACCTTGAGGCCAGCGGGGGGGCGTGAGACCCAGTACTTC. Translated: CASTLRPAGGRETQYF.

The rearrangement joins TRBV5-4 to TRBJ2-5; 9 positions agree with TRBD2. CDR3 size: 16 residues. The germline V gene has CDR1 SGHNT and CDR2 YYREEE (reference sequence). The J segment lost 4 bases and the V segment lost 0 bases, leaving 7 bases of the junction unmatched. The CDR3 spells CASSLVGGGAGETQYF. The CDR3 region has the DNA TGTGCCAGCAGCTTGGTGGGCGGGGGGGCCGGAGAGACCCAGTACTTC.

The chain recombines TRBV18 with TRBJ1-2; D remains unclear. The CDR3 runs 15 residues. CDR1 and CDR2 (germline): KGHSH, LQKENI. V dropped 6 bases and J dropped 0 bases, with 14 bases sitting between them. The CDR3 sequence is CASSVHDGANYGYTF. The CDR3 DNA reads as TGTGCCAGCTCCGTCCATGACGGGGCTAACTATGGCTACACCTTC.

The gene calls are TRBV9 and TRBJ2-5; 8 positions agree with TRBD2. CDR3 length: 17 residues. Trimming removed 0 bases from V and 2 bases from J; junction bases left unmatched: 9. From germline, CDR1 is SGDLS and CDR2 YYNGEE. CDR3 sequence reads: CASSVGGSGASQETQYF. The CDR3 region has the DNA TGTGCCAGCAGCGTAGGGGGTAGCGGGGCGTCACAAGAGACCCAGTACTTC.

This clone came up once. The V gene is TRBV2, the J gene TRBJ1-4; D is undetermined. There are 15 residues in the CDR3. Trimming removed 4 bases from V and 1 base from J, with 10 bases in between. In germline, CDR1 is SNHLY, CDR2 FYNNEI. The CDR3 loop is CASSGSRGTNEKLFF. The CDR3 region has the DNA TGTGCCAGCAGTGGAAGTCGAGGAACTAATGAAAAACTGTTTTTT.

This clone was seen just once. The chain joins TRBV2 to TRBJ2-1, with 9 bases fitting TRBD2. Germline V gene data show CDR1 as SNHLY and CDR2 as FYNNEI. V lost 5 bases to trimming and J lost 7 bases; unmatched junction nucleotides: 6. The CDR3 is made up of 14 amino acids. The CDR3 loop reads CASSSSGVGNEQFF. The CDR3 DNA reads TGTGCCAGCAGTTCTAGCGGGGTGGGTAATGAGCAGTTCTTC.

This clone has a single count. Additional DNA sequences in this sample encode the identical CDR3. The chain combines TRBV27 with TRBJ1-6; 8 bases fit TRBD1. J lost 6 bases, V lost 3 bases, and 4 bases had no gene match. CDR1 is MNHEY, CDR2 SMNVEV, per germline (reference sequence). The CDR3 totals 15 residues. The CDR3 reads CASSFGTGINSPLHF. In nucleotides, the CDR3 is TGTGCCAGCAGTTTCGGGACAGGCATTAATTCACCCCTCCACTTT.

This clone was seen only a few times. The genes are TRBV6-5 and TRBJ1-3; D is uncertain. The V end lost 4 bases, the J end lost 0 bases, and 10 bases lay between the germline ends. The CDR3 is 15 amino acids. The V gene's germline CDR1 is MNHEY and CDR2 SVGAGI. The CDR3 spells CASSSPTRSGNTIYF. For the CDR3, the DNA is TGTGCCAGCAGTTCCCCGACACGCTCTGGAAACACCATATATTTT.

The V gene is TRBV7-9, the J gene TRBJ2-5, with TRBD1 matching 8 bases. This CDR3 has 13 residues. V gave up 8 bases and J gave up 3 bases; unmatched junction bases: 5. Germline values: CDR1 SEHNR, CDR2 FQNEAQ (reference sequence). This CDR3 reads CASVPGGEETQYF. The CDR3 region has the DNA TGTGCCAGCGTTCCAGGGGGCGAAGAGACCCAGTACTTC.

The J gene is TRBJ1-3, the V gene TRBV6-1; D perhaps matches TRBD1 (6 bases). This CDR3 is 15 amino acids long. The V end lost 6 bases, the J end lost 3 bases, and 15 bases lay between the germline ends. In germline, CDR1 is MNHNS, CDR2 SASEGT. CDR3 loop: CASSRQVSGGNTIYF. DNA of the CDR3: TGTGCCAGCAGCCGACAGGTTTCGGGTGGAAACACCATATATTTT.

The chain carries TRBV6-1 and TRBJ1-1; 7 nucleotides line up with TRBD1. J gave up 10 bases and V 0 bases, and 8 bases lay outside the gene matches. CDR3 size: 14 residues. The germline CDR1 and CDR2 sequences are MNHNS and SASEGT. The CDR3 DNA sequence: TGTGCCAGCAGTGAAGCAGGGGGCGCATTTGGAGCTTTCTTT. Its translation: CASSEAGGAFGAFF.

This chain joins TRBV2 and TRBJ2-3; D perhaps matches TRBD2 (6 bases). CDR1 is SNHLY and CDR2 is FYNNEI in the germline V gene. V was trimmed by 6 bases and J by 7 bases, leaving 20 bases between them. CDR3 length: 15 residues. CDR3 region: CASREGLSEGYTQYF. As DNA, the CDR3 is TGTGCCAGCAGGGAGGGACTGTCTGAGGGTTATACGCAGTATTTT.

The rearrangement links TRBV5-5 to TRBJ1-3; D is undetermined. Germline V lookup: CDR1 SGHKS, CDR2 YYEKEE (reference sequence). This CDR3 comprises 16 residues. The ends were cut back, 5 bases at V and 0 bases at J, with 15 bases in the middle. CDR3 sequence reads: CASSPVPTYSGNTIYF. The CDR3 DNA is TGTGCCAGCAGTCCGGTACCCACTTACTCTGGAAACACCATATATTTT. Full variable domain (remainder filled in from reference TRBV5-5 and TRBJ1-3): DAGVTQSPTHLIKTRGQQVTLRCSPISGHKSVSWYQQVLGQGPQFIFQYYEKEERGRGNFPDRFSARQFPNYSSELNVNALLLGDSALYLCASSPVPTYSGNTIYFGEGSWLTVV.

J is TRBJ1-3 and V is TRBV30; D is uncertain. This CDR3 has 17 amino acids. Germline V gene lookup returns CDR1 GTSNPN and CDR2 SVGIG (reference sequence). Deletions cut 0 bases from V and 4 bases from J, with 19 bases between. The CDR3 bases are TGTGCCTGGAGTGTTCGAGAGGTCCTACCGCGGGGAAACACCATATATTTT. Amino acids: CAWSVREVLPRGNTIYF.

The chain combines TRBV10-3 with TRBJ2-3, with TRBD1 matching 8 bases. Unmatched junction bases numbered 11, after V lost 4 bases and J lost 2 bases. This CDR3 spans 17 amino acids. Germline V gene sequence: CDR1 ENHRY, CDR2 SYGVKD. The CDR3 loop reads CAISAIDRGALTDTQYF. The CDR3 DNA follows: TGTGCCATCAGTGCGATCGACAGGGGCGCTCTCACAGATACGCAGTATTTT.

The chain is built from TRBV6-5 and TRBJ1-1, with TRBD1 matching 9 bases. V was clipped by 6 bases and J by 8 bases; unmatched bases: 7. CDR1 is MNHEY and CDR2 is SVGAGI in the germline V gene. This CDR3 spans 13 amino acids. The CDR3 protein is CASSPGTGIEAFF. Written as DNA, the CDR3 is TGTGCCAGCAGCCCCGGGACAGGGATAGAAGCTTTCTTT.

Points on this clone: This CDR3 is also generated by other DNA sequences in the sample. The gene calls are TRBV28 and TRBJ1-6, with a possible D match to TRBD1 (6 bases). The CDR3 spans 16 residues. CDR1 and CDR2 from the germline V gene are MDHEN and SYDVKM. V lost 5 bases to trimming and J lost 1 base, with 12 bases between them. CDR3 bases: TGTGCCAGCAGTCAATCCAGGGGTTCCTATAATTCACCCCTCCACTTT. Its protein is CASSQSRGSYNSPLHF.

The J gene is TRBJ2-6, the V gene TRBV23-1, with D possibly TRBD1 on 7 matching bases. TRBV23-1 is labeled an ORF, and its function is uncertain. Trimming cost V 4 bases and J 0 bases, with 22 bases left between them. The CDR3 runs 20 residues. CDR3 sequence: CASSRVFRGASPSGANVLTF. CDR3 nucleotide sequence: TGCGCCAGCAGTCGGGTTTTCAGGGGGGCCTCCCCCTCTGGGGCCAACGTCCTGACTTTC.

This rearrangement joins TRBV10-1 to TRBJ2-2; D may be TRBD2 (5 bases). This CDR3 has 12 residues. The germline CDR1 and CDR2 sequences are WNHNN and SYGVQD (reference sequence). V was cut by 5 bases and J by 7 bases, with 8 bases left in between. CDR3 amino acids: CASSTRNGELFF. CDR3 coding DNA: TGCGCCAGCAGTACTAGGAACGGGGAGCTGTTTTTT.

The rearrangement uses TRBV7-6 and TRBJ2-7, with TRBD1 matching over 7 bases. This CDR3 is built from 13 residues. With 2 bases clipped from V and 6 bases from J, the junction kept 4 bases outside the gene matches. Germline V CDR1 and CDR2: SGHVS, FNYEAQ. CDR3 residues: CASSLRTGAEQYF. CDR3 coding DNA: TGTGCCAGCAGCTTAAGAACAGGGGCCGAGCAGTACTTC.

CDR3 amino acids: CASKHASSYEQYF. The CDR3 region has the DNA TGTGCCAGTAAGCACGCATCCTCCTACGAGCAGTACTTC. The chain links TRBV19 to TRBJ2-7; D is uncertain. The CDR3 is made up of 13 amino acids. Germline-derived CDR1 and CDR2 are LNHDA and SQIVND (reference sequence). Trimming took 7 bases from V and 0 from J, leaving 10 bases between them.

On this clone: Germline and junction disagree at one end, which may indicate a read error. J is TRBJ2-3 and V is TRBV28; TRBD2 matches 11 bases. This CDR3 is 14 amino acids long. The germline V gene encodes CDR1 MDHEN and CDR2 SYDVKM. Here the CDR3 reads CASTLAGGRDTQYF. CDR3 DNA sequence: TGTGCCAGCACTTTAGCGGGGGGGCGCGATACGCAGTATTTT.

The chain is built from TRBV30 and TRBJ1-2; 8 positions agree with TRBD1. The CDR3 totals 14 residues. CDR1 is GTSNPN, CDR2 SVGIG, per germline (reference sequence). V trimming: 3 bases; J trimming: 8 bases; junction bases outside the gene matches: 11. As DNA, the CDR3 is TGTGCCTGGAGCTCCGGTCCCCGGACAGGGGGCTACACCTTC. This translates into CAWSSGPRTGGYTF.

This clone has a handful of counts. This chain links TRBV27 with TRBJ2-6, with D maybe TRBD1 (6 bases). CDR1 MNHEY and CDR2 SMNVEV come from the germline V gene (reference sequence). The CDR3 contains 15 residues. V lost 4 bases to trimming and J lost 3 bases, with 10 bases between them. The CDR3 region has the DNA TGTGCCAGCAGTTATGAGGGGGTTGGGGCCAACGTCCTGACTTTC. Protein: CASSYEGVGANVLTF. Complete variable domain (other parts from reference TRBV27 and TRBJ2-6): EAQVTQNPRYLITVTGKKLTVTCSQNMNHEYMSWYRQDPGLGLRQIYYSMNVEVTDKGDVPEGYKVSRKEKRNFPLILESPSPNQTSLYFCASSYEGVGANVLTFGAGSRLTVL.